This TCR beta chain was captured by sequencing in a study of blood T cells in healthy people across ages. The authors ran a second PCR of about 6 to 11 cycles using a sample-barcoded 5' primer and a J-beta primer mix. The yield of each sample was at least 3 million CDR3-containing paired-end reads. TCRdb processed the 5' RACE reads anew with MiXCR; each CDR3 protein has one entry. The table lists nearly 800,000 distinct CDR3 sequences, approximately 25% of them singletons. The donors, all healthy, were Caucasians living in Russia, aged roughly 6 to 95. The CDR3 sequence is 16 residues long. Germline assignment: CDR1 SGHDT and CDR2 YYEEEE. The same data also contributed to another study, on T cells of mothers and their children.

Sample: blood. The origin of this receptor is a boy younger than 18 in good health. The rearrangement uses TRBV5-6 and TRBJ2-5, with D uncertain. The J call is doubtful: the DNA matches TRBJ2-1 better. The CDR3 sequence: CASSLASEGLYNEQFF. The CDR3 DNA follows: TGTGCCAGCAGCTTGGCCTCAGAAGGCCTTTACAATGAGCAGTTCTTC.